This T cell receptor beta chain originates from a study of early T cells in non-severe SARS-CoV-2 infection. Study details: Sequencing of unsorted whole blood was done on bulk RNA, leaving chains unpaired. Study results and caveats: Comparison of clonotypes with VDJdb favored anti-spike CD8 responses while missing private and CD4 specificities.

From the 5' RACE reads, TCRdb called clonotypes with MiXCR, one entry per CDR3 protein. This sample yields some 30,000 distinct CDR3 sequences, of which about 10% are seen a single time; roughly 13% belongs to the top ten. This clonotype was detected ten times or more. Its antigen is still unknown. Looked up from germline, CDR1 is SGHTA and CDR2 is FQGTGA. Trimming cost V 6 bases and J 4 bases; bases outside gene matches: 11. CDR3 length equals 16 residues. The receptor comes from an adult who was a healthcare worker with PCR-confirmed SARS-CoV-2 infection or an uninfected control (not recorded which). The V gene is TRBV7-3, the J gene TRBJ2-2; 7 bases are a match to TRBD1. Sequencing used whole blood. CDR3 amino acids: CASRPQTGIGTGELFF. DNA for the CDR3: TGTGCCAGCAGACCCCAGACAGGGATTGGCACCGGGGAGCTGTTTTTT.